The following is a TCR beta chain sequence with its context. The data stem from a study of blood T cell repertoires in COVID-19. Produced via immunoSEQ multiplex PCR; TCRdb's table is partial and in-frame only. The data show roughly 260,000 clones, with more than 85% seen just once and approximately 2.6% held by the top ten. The CDR3 extends over 11 amino acids. The V gene lost 2 bases and the J gene lost 12 bases, with 8 bases spanning the gap. Germline CDR1 reads SGHAT; CDR2 reads FQNNGV. Sequencing was performed on peripheral blood. The V gene is TRBV11-2, the J gene TRBJ2-1, with D maybe TRBD2 (5 bases). This clonotype originated in a person aged 18-30 years with COVID-19, enrolled during active disease. CDR3 coding DNA: TGTGCCAGCAGCTTACTAGCATGGCAGTTCTTC. As protein: CASSLLAWQFF.